The rows below give T cell receptor beta chains drawn from one sample of a study of T-cell reconstitution after alpha-beta-depleted transplantation in children. TCRdb independently ran MiXCR on the PCR reads; one entry per CDR3 protein. The sample has 70,000 to 95,000 distinct CDR3 sequences, 9.5% to 15% seen once. Here the sequenced sample was PBMCs from the stem cell graft donor, taken from the stem cell graft. Source of these receptors: a human donor who donated a stem cell graft to a child with inherited bone marrow failure. Both conserved end residues are part of each CDR3. Fields, in order: V gene, D gene, J gene, clone size, CDR3 DNA, CDR3 protein. A D gene is named only where the DNA matches it firmly. The size entry is marked missing in some rows and otherwise reads once, few, many or a size class.

V gene: TRBV4-3
D gene: NA
J gene: TRBJ2-2
clone size: many
CDR3 DNA: TGCGCCAGCAGCCAAGATCCGAACCACGGGATAACGAACACCGGGGAGCTGTTTTTT
CDR3 protein: CASSQDPNHGITNTGELFF

V gene: TRBV20-1
D gene: TRBD2
J gene: TRBJ2-1
clone size: many
CDR3 DNA: TGCAGTGCCGGACTAGCGGAGACTACAAATGAGCAGTTCTTC
CDR3 protein: CSAGLAETTNEQFF

V gene: TRBV7-9
D gene: NA
J gene: TRBJ2-2
clone size: many
CDR3 DNA: TGTGCCAGCAGCTTCTTTGGCACCGGGGAGCTGTTTTTT
CDR3 protein: CASSFFGTGELFF

V gene: TRBV6-2/TRBV6-3
D gene: NA
J gene: TRBJ1-1
clone size: NA
CDR3 DNA: TGTGCCAGCAGTTACAATTGGGGGGACACTGAAGCTTTCTTT
CDR3 protein: CASSYNWGDTEAFF

V gene: TRBV5-1
D gene: NA
J gene: TRBJ2-7
clone size: many
CDR3 DNA: TGCGCCAGCAGCAAAAGGACCACCAGGGACGAGCAGTACTTC
CDR3 protein: CASSKRTTRDEQYF

V gene: TRBV10-3
D gene: NA
J gene: TRBJ2-3
clone size: NA
CDR3 DNA: TGTGCCATCACCCGACAGCCCACAGATACGCAGTATTTT
CDR3 protein: CAITRQPTDTQYF

V gene: TRBV5-4
D gene: NA
J gene: TRBJ2-1
clone size: many
CDR3 DNA: TGTGCCAGCAGCTTGGTGGGGTTCGTGGGGACTCCTGACAATGAGCAGTTCTTC
CDR3 protein: CASSLVGFVGTPDNEQFF

V gene: TRBV5-1
D gene: TRBD1
J gene: TRBJ1-2
clone size: many
CDR3 DNA: TGCGCCAGCAGCTTGGCCGACGGGACAGGGTACGGCTACACCTTC
CDR3 protein: CASSLADGTGYGYTF

V gene: TRBV4-1
D gene: TRBD2
J gene: TRBJ2-5
clone size: many
CDR3 DNA: TGCGCCAGCAGCCAACCTTACCGCGGGAGCAAAGAGACCCAGTACTTC
CDR3 protein: CASSQPYRGSKETQYF

V gene: TRBV20-1
D gene: TRBD1
J gene: TRBJ2-1
clone size: many
CDR3 DNA: TGCAGTGCTAGAGATATTGGCAGGGGGTCCTACAATGAGCAGTTCTTC
CDR3 protein: CSARDIGRGSYNEQFF

V gene: TRBV9
D gene: NA
J gene: TRBJ2-3
clone size: many
CDR3 DNA: TGTGCCAGCAGCACCCCGAGGGGCGCCGTCACAGATACGCAGTATTTT
CDR3 protein: CASSTPRGAVTDTQYF

V gene: TRBV7-2
D gene: NA
J gene: TRBJ2-7
clone size: few
CDR3 DNA: TGTGCCAGCAGCTTACTAGGGAGTGGGGACGAGCAGTACTTC
CDR3 protein: CASSLLGSGDEQYF

V gene: TRBV7-2
D gene: NA
J gene: TRBJ2-3
clone size: many
CDR3 DNA: TGTGCCAGCAGCCTAATGGATTTGCGGGATTTTGCAGATACGCAGTATTTT
CDR3 protein: CASSLMDLRDFADTQYF